The 17 T cell receptor beta chains in this list originate from one sample, sequenced in a study. TCRdb analysed the 5' RACE reads with MiXCR anew, one entry per CDR3 protein. The repertoire holds some 31,000 distinct CDR3 sequences, with roughly 26% as singletons. Source material: naive CD4+ T cells sorted from a lymph node. The subset is: naive CD4+ T cells, CD4+CD45RA+CD25-. These receptors all stem from a female donor with breast cancer.

In its sample, this clonotype was seen a few times. V usage is TRBV15 and J usage is TRBJ2-6, with 9 bases matching TRBD1. Germline CDR1 reads LNHNV; CDR2 reads YYDKDF (reference sequence). The CDR3 consists of 20 residues. J gave up 2 bases and V 0 bases, and 11 bases lay outside the gene matches. Here the CDR3 DNA reads TGTGCCACCAGCAGAGATGGGGGGAGACAGGGGGGCCCTGGGGCCAACGTCCTGACTTTC. It codes for CATSRDGGRQGGPGANVLTF.

This clonotype came up once. A much larger clone differs by one base, so this may be a read error. The DNA of the CDR3 is TGTGCCAGCAGTCCCGACAGGAGGGGAGGGACCCAGTACTTC. Translated, it gives CASSPDRRGGTQYF. The chain uses TRBV12-3 or TRBV12-4 and TRBJ2-5; D is possibly TRBD1 or TRBD2 (6 bases each). V dropped 5 bases and J dropped 7 bases, with 17 bases sitting between them. The CDR3 is 14 residues long.

This clonotype occurred a few times. This chain links TRBV10-3 with TRBJ2-7, with 7 bases matching TRBD1. V lost 5 bases to trimming and J lost 1 base; unmatched junction nucleotides: 11. The CDR3 sequence is 16 residues long. CDR1 and CDR2 (germline): ENHRY, SYGVKD. CDR3 loop: CAISSSGTVISYEQYF. The CDR3 DNA reads as TGTGCCATCAGTAGCTCCGGGACAGTTATTTCCTACGAGCAGTACTTC.

This clonotype came up many times. This chain uses TRBV5-1 with TRBJ2-1, with unresolved D. The length of the CDR3 is 13 residues. Germline V gives CDR1 SGHRS, CDR2 YFSETQ. Between the trimmed V and J ends, which lost 0 bases and 6 bases, there was a span of 7 bases. Written as DNA, the CDR3 is TGCGCCAGCAGCTTGGCCGTGGTCAATGAGCAGTTCTTC. This gives the protein CASSLAVVNEQFF.

Relative to its sample, this clonotype is medium-sized (0.01 to 0.1%). The chain has TRBV20-1 and TRBJ1-5, with 7 bases that match TRBD1. V dropped 2 bases and J dropped 3; count of bases not matched to a gene: 4. From germline, CDR1 is DFQATT and CDR2 SNEGSKA (reference sequence). The CDR3 totals 14 residues. CDR3 sequence reads: CSARRDSNNQPQHF. The CDR3 DNA reads TGCAGTGCTAGACGGGACAGCAACAATCAGCCCCAGCATTTT.

V is TRBV3-1 and J is TRBJ2-5; 9 nucleotides match TRBD2. Germline V gene lookup returns CDR1 LGHDT and CDR2 YNNKEL (reference sequence). Losses at the gene ends were 5 bases for V and 4 bases for J; bases not matched to a gene: 11. The CDR3 covers 16 residues. The CDR3 bases are TGTGCCAGCAGCGGGGGGGTAGCGGGAGTACGAGAGACCCAGTACTTC. This gives the protein CASSGGVAGVRETQYF.

This clonotype was seen once. The chain is built from TRBV28 and TRBJ1-2; 10 nucleotides line up with TRBD1. V was pared by 6 bases and J by 6 bases, with 7 bases of the junction left unmatched. This CDR3 contains 14 residues. Germline loops: CDR1 MDHEN, CDR2 SYDVKM. The CDR3 here is CASRTPGTGDGYTF. The DNA for the CDR3 is TGTGCCAGCAGGACTCCGGGGACAGGGGATGGCTACACCTTC.

Concerning this clonotype itself: A read error may produce the germline difference seen at one junction end. The CDR3 DNA sequence: TGCAGCCAGATTACAGGGTCCTACAATGAGCAGCTCTTC. It translates to CSQITGSYNEQLF. V gene TRBV20-1 combines with J gene TRBJ2-1; a possible D gene is TRBD1 (6 bases). CDR1 is DFQATT and CDR2 is SNEGSKA in the germline V gene (reference sequence). CDR3 size: 13 residues.

The chain combines TRBV15 with TRBJ1-5; D is perhaps TRBD1 (5 bases). V dropped 5 bases and J dropped 2 bases, with 19 bases sitting between them. The CDR3 has 17 amino acids. CDR1 is LNHNV and CDR2 is YYDKDF in the germline V gene (reference sequence). In nucleotides, the CDR3 is TGTGCCACCAGCCCAGAGGGACGGGCCGTGGGCAATCAGCCCCAGCATTTT. Its translation: CATSPEGRAVGNQPQHF. Together with reference TRBV15 and TRBJ1-5, the CDR3 gives the full variable domain: DAMVIQNPRYQVTQFGKPVTLSCSQTLNHNVMYWYQQKSSQAPKLLFHYYDKDFNNEADTPDNFQSRRPNTSFCFLDIRSPGLGDTAMYLCATSPEGRAVGNQPQHFGDGTRLSIL.

V usage is TRBV2 and J usage is TRBJ2-2, with 10 positions matching TRBD2. The CDR3 runs 15 residues. Germline assignment: CDR1 SNHLY and CDR2 FYNNEI. After removal of 1 base from V and 6 bases from J, the junction contained 2 bases not matched to a gene. The CDR3 loop reads CASSEGLAGAGELFF. CDR3 coding DNA: TGTGCCAGCAGTGAAGGGCTAGCGGGAGCCGGGGAGCTGTTTTTT.

This clonotype was detected only a few times. The chain employs TRBV9 and TRBJ1-2; D is possibly TRBD1 (5 bases). Trimming pared 4 bases from V and 4 bases from J, leaving 11 bases between. The length of the CDR3 is 13 residues. Germline V CDR1 and CDR2: SGDLS, YYNGEE. The CDR3 region is CASSLTGSYGYTF. The DNA of the CDR3 is TGTGCCAGCAGCCTTACAGGCAGCTATGGCTACACCTTC.

V gene TRBV6-5 combines with J gene TRBJ2-5, with TRBD1 as a possible D gene (6 bases). CDR3 length: 14 amino acids. V lost 7 bases to trimming and J lost 4 bases, with 16 bases between them. CDR1 and CDR2 from the germline V gene are MNHEY and SVGAGI. DNA for the CDR3: TGTGCCAGCACCGGGACAAGGTCGCGAGAGACCCAGTACTTC. This codes for CASTGTRSRETQYF.

This clonotype was counted only a few times. A junction boundary mismatches the germline segment, possibly from a read error. The chain uses TRBV5-5 and TRBJ2-4, with no clear D. There are 18 residues in the CDR3. Germline V lookup: CDR1 SGHKS, CDR2 YYEKEE (reference sequence). CDR3 DNA: TGCGCCAGCAGCTTGGGAAGGTTGGAAAGCCGTGACCAAAACATTCAGTACTTC. Translating gives CASSLGRLESRDQNIQYF.

The V call is TRBV9, the J call TRBJ2-5; 11 bases map to TRBD2. V lost 0 bases, J lost 3 bases, and 4 bases stayed unmatched. Germline loops: CDR1 SGDLS, CDR2 YYNGEE. The CDR3 consists of 16 residues. CDR3 coding DNA: TGTGCCAGCAGCGTAGGGCTAGCGGGGGGAGAAGAGACCCAGTACTTC. It encodes CASSVGLAGGEETQYF.

Concerning this clonotype itself: The junction does not match germline at one end; this may be a read error. The rearrangement links TRBV10-3 to TRBJ2-2; 8 nucleotides agree with TRBD2. Germline values: CDR1 ENHRY, CDR2 SYGVKD. This CDR3 is built from 16 residues. The CDR3 region has the DNA TGTGCCAACAGTGAACCGGCGGGGGGCAACACCGGGGAGCTGTTTTTT. This gives the protein CANSEPAGGNTGELFF.

A word on this clonotype: This may be a read error, as it is one base from a much larger clone. The V call is TRBV27, the J call TRBJ1-1, with 9 bases identical to TRBD1. The CDR3 spans 14 residues. Looked up from germline, CDR1 is MNHEY and CDR2 is SMNVEV (reference sequence). The CDR3: CASSDRGANTGAFF. CDR3 nucleotide sequence: TGTGCCAGCAGTGACAGGGGGGCGAACACTGGAGCTTTCTTT.

The genes are TRBV7-6 and TRBJ2-2; 7 bases line up with TRBD1. V shed 5 bases, J shed 3 bases, and the junction held 6 bases outside the gene matches. CDR3 length: 15 residues. Germline values: CDR1 SGHVS, CDR2 FNYEAQ. The CDR3 DNA reads as TGTGCCAGCAGCCCCAAGGGGGCGGACACCGGGGAGCTGTTTTTT. Translating gives CASSPKGADTGELFF.